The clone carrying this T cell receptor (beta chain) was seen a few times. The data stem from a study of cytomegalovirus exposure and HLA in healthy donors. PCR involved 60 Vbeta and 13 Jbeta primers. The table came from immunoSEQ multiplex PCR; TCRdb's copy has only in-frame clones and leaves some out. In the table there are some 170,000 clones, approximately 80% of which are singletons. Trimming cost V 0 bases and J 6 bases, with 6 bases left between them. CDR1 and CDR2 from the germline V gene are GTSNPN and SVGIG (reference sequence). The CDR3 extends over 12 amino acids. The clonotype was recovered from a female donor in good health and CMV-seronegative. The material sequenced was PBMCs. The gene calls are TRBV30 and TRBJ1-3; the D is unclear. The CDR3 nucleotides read TGTGCCTGGAGTGTACTCCCAAACACCATATATTTT. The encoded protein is CAWSVLPNTIYF.